Each of the 15 T cell receptor beta chains below was sequenced from the same sample in a study of cytomegalovirus exposure and HLA in healthy donors (dated by TCRdb to the late 2010s). The receptor library was made with the immunoSEQ multiplex PCR assay. A mixture of 60 forward primers for TCR Vbeta segments and 13 reverse primers for TCR Jbeta segments was used in the multiplex PCR. TCRdb stores this immuneACCESS table with in-frame sequences only. Part of the clones is absent; in the studies checked, under half of the shortfall reflects unresolved V genes, and no reason is known for the rest. The sample table holds 90,000 to 130,000 clones. The ten largest account for roughly 3.7% of the sample. The sample taken for sequencing was PBMCs. These receptors were taken from a man aged 25 to 40 in good health and CMV-seronegative.

The V call is TRBV2, the J call TRBJ2-1; TRBD2 is a possible D gene (6 bases). V was trimmed by 6 bases and J by 4 bases, leaving 16 bases between them. The CDR3 is 15 amino acids. CDR1 is SNHLY and CDR2 is FYNNEI in the germline V gene. CDR3 sequence (DNA): TGTGCCAGCAGGGGGACCGGGAGACCTTACAATGAGCAGTTCTTC. Amino acid sequence: CASRGTGRPYNEQFF.

The V call is TRBV5-1, the J call TRBJ2-7; possibly TRBD2 for D (5 bases). Per the germline V gene, CDR1 is SGHRS and CDR2 is YFSETQ. The CDR3 contains 13 residues. V shed 0 bases and J shed 2 bases, with 6 bases lying between them. The CDR3: CASSLEGAYEQYF. The DNA for the CDR3 is TGCGCCAGCAGCTTGGAGGGAGCCTACGAGCAGTACTTC.

The J gene is TRBJ1-1, the V gene TRBV5-1, with 9 bases aligning to TRBD1. This CDR3 is built from 15 residues. Germline CDR1 is SGHRS and CDR2 is YFSETQ. V shed 5 bases and J 12 bases; nucleotides not matched to a gene: 17. The CDR3 here is CASRIGVPGQGGTFF. The CDR3 nucleotides are TGCGCCAGCAGGATCGGAGTACCGGGACAGGGTGGAACTTTCTTT.

This chain joins TRBV7-8 and TRBJ2-5; D is possibly TRBD2 (7 bases). The V gene lost 2 bases and the J gene lost 7 bases, with 11 bases spanning the gap. This CDR3 spans 13 amino acids. Germline loops: CDR1 SGHVS, CDR2 FQNEAQ. CDR3 DNA sequence: TGTGCCAGCAGCTTAAAAGGGGGGGGGACCCAGTACTTC. Encoded protein: CASSLKGGGTQYF.

This sequence joins TRBV5-6 and TRBJ1-6; 7 positions agree with TRBD1. The V gene end was trimmed by 2 bases and the J gene end by 8 bases; junction bases not matched to a gene: 4. The CDR3 sequence is 14 residues long. Germline V gives CDR1 SGHDT, CDR2 YYEEEE. The DNA of the CDR3 is TGTGCCAGCAGCTTACAGGGGAGGTATTCACCCCTCCACTTT. Protein sequence: CASSLQGRYSPLHF. The full variable domain, completed using reference TRBV5-6 and TRBJ1-6, is DAGVTQSPTHLIKTRGQQVTLRCSPKSGHDTVSWYQQALGQGPQFIFQYYEEEERQRGNFPDRFSGHQFPNYSSELNVNALLLGDSALYLCASSLQGRYSPLHFGNGTRLTVT.

J is TRBJ2-7 and V is TRBV6-1, with TRBD2 matching 8 bases. The CDR3 length is 15 residues. Per germline, CDR1 MNHNS and CDR2 SASEGT. Germline trimming cut 3 bases from V and 2 bases from J; bases unmatched to any gene: 6. The CDR3 nucleotides are TGTGCCAGCAGTGAGGTGGCGGGGGGCCCCTACGAGCAGTACTTC. This codes for CASSEVAGGPYEQYF.

In regard to this clone: At one end the junction does not follow the germline gene, possibly because of a read error. The chain is built from TRBV5-4 and TRBJ2-1, with no clear D. The CDR3 contains 15 residues. Germline V gene lookup returns CDR1 SGHNT and CDR2 YYREEE (reference sequence). The CDR3 reads CASSLGFNSYSEQLF. CDR3 coding DNA: TGTGCCAGCAGCTTGGGGTTTAATAGTTACAGTGAGCAGCTCTTC.

The V call is TRBV11-3, the J call TRBJ2-2; 9 bases are a match to TRBD2. There are 18 residues in the CDR3. Trimming cost V 1 base and J 0 bases; bases outside gene matches: 6. Germline V gene data show CDR1 as SGHNT and CDR2 as YENEEA. The CDR3 protein is CASSLGAGGRTNTGELFF. CDR3 DNA: TGTGCCAGCAGCTTAGGAGCGGGGGGCCGTACGAACACCGGGGAGCTGTTTTTT.

This chain connects TRBV19 to TRBJ1-4; D is perhaps TRBD1 (5 bases). Germline assignment: CDR1 LNHDA and CDR2 SQIVND (reference sequence). Trimming took off 7 bases at V and 8 bases at J, with 14 bases between the two ends. The CDR3 contains 13 residues. The CDR3 region is CASTKAGNEKLFF. Written as DNA, the CDR3 is TGTGCCAGTACAAAGGCAGGGAACGAAAAACTGTTTTTT. Based on the CDR3 plus reference TRBV19 and TRBJ1-4, the full variable domain is DGGITQSPKYLFRKEGQNVTLSCEQNLNHDAMYWYRQDPGQGLRLIYYSQIVNDFQKGDIAEGYSVSREKKESFPLTVTSAQKNPTAFYLCASTKAGNEKLFFGSGTQLSVL.

V gene TRBV2 combines with J gene TRBJ2-7; 10 nucleotides match TRBD1. CDR3 size: 11 residues. Germline CDR1 and CDR2: SNHLY and FYNNEI. V dropped 8 bases and J dropped 6; count of bases not matched to a gene: 1. The CDR3: CASGTGVEQYF. The DNA for the CDR3 is TGTGCCAGCGGGACAGGGGTCGAGCAGTACTTC.

The rearrangement joins TRBV5-1 to TRBJ2-5; TRBD1 matches 7 bases. V was pared by 6 bases and J by 1 base, with 9 bases of the junction left unmatched. CDR3 length equals 15 residues. Germline V CDR1 and CDR2: SGHRS, YFSETQ. CDR3 amino acids: CASKLPTGIQETQYF. In DNA form, the CDR3 reads TGCGCCAGCAAGCTCCCGACAGGGATCCAAGAGACCCAGTACTTC. Complete variable domain (other parts from reference TRBV5-1 and TRBJ2-5): KAGVTQTPRYLIKTRGQQVTLSCSPISGHRSVSWYQQTPGQGLQFLFEYFSETQRNKGNFPGRFSGRQFSNSRSEMNVSTLELGDSALYLCASKLPTGIQETQYFGPGTRLLVL.

The chain carries TRBV18 and TRBJ1-4; maybe TRBD1 (5 bases). CDR3 size: 16 residues. Germline CDR1 reads KGHSH; CDR2 reads LQKENI. Trimming took 0 bases from V and 3 from J, leaving 11 bases between them. This CDR3 is CASSPPGRAPNEKLFF. The CDR3 DNA follows: TGTGCCAGCTCACCACCGGGCAGGGCGCCTAATGAAAAACTGTTTTTT.

The V gene is TRBV18, the J gene TRBJ2-1; 15 nucleotides align to TRBD2. The CDR3 contains 18 residues. J gave up 3 bases and V 1 base, and 4 bases lay outside the gene matches. Germline V gene lookup returns CDR1 KGHSH and CDR2 LQKENI. The CDR3 nucleotides read TGTGCCAGCTCACCACTCTGGACTAGCGGGGGGGGCTACAATGAGCAGTTCTTC. Its protein is CASSPLWTSGGGYNEQFF.

The V and J genes are TRBV6-1 and TRBJ2-3, with 10 nucleotides matching TRBD2. The length of the CDR3 is 14 residues. The germline V gene encodes CDR1 MNHNS and CDR2 SASEGT. The J segment lost 6 bases and the V segment lost 6 bases, leaving 6 bases of the junction unmatched. CDR3 in DNA: TGTGCCAGCAGCTCCGGGACTAGCGCTGATACGCAGTATTTT. It encodes CASSSGTSADTQYF.

The J gene is TRBJ1-1, the V gene TRBV5-1; no clear D. With 4 bases removed from V and 5 bases from J, the gap between germline ends came to 15 bases. The CDR3 spans 14 residues. Germline V gene lookup returns CDR1 SGHRS and CDR2 YFSETQ. The CDR3 spells CASSLREGRTEAFF. As DNA, the CDR3 is TGCGCCAGCAGCCTCCGGGAGGGAAGGACTGAAGCTTTCTTT.